This TCR beta chain was documented in a study of cytomegalovirus exposure and HLA in healthy donors. 13 Jbeta primers and 60 Vbeta primers were used for the PCR. Profiling relied on immunoSEQ multiplex PCR, and the TCRdb table lists in-frame clones only, not all of them. The sample lists about 160,000 clones, roughly 72% occurring once. Points on this clone: What it binds is not known.

General study findings and limits: The classifier was said to identify cytomegalovirus status with high specificity and sensitivity.

V lost 0 bases and J lost 0, with 12 bases in between. This CDR3 spans 17 amino acids. Germline V gene lookup returns CDR1 LNHDA and CDR2 SQIVND (reference sequence). The origin of this receptor is a man aged 40-49 years in good health and CMV-seropositive. The V call is TRBV19, the J call TRBJ1-5, with D unresolved. Sequences were obtained from PBMCs. CDR3 region: CASSIDRVIHSNQPQHF. The CDR3 region has the DNA TGTGCCAGTAGTATAGATCGGGTGATCCATAGCAATCAGCCCCAGCATTTT.